Sequencing of this TCR beta chain was carried out in a study of CD8+ T cells in alopecia areata. As for the study in general: Treated patients swallowed 5 to 10 mg of oral tofacitinib twice daily. Findings and caveats of the study: Lesional scalp, especially alopecia totalis/universalis, showed higher clonality than normal scalp.

This CDR3 region has 15 residues. From germline, CDR1 is SQVTM and CDR2 ANQGSEA. V was trimmed by 1 base and J by 1 base, leaving 12 bases between them. About this clone itself: As yet, its antigen is unknown.

Reverse transcribed after extraction, RNA yielded cDNA as the sequencing template. Data came from immunoSEQ multiplex PCR; TCRdb stores just in-frame clones and leaves some out. The sample shows around 250,000 clones, less than 80% of them seen only once. From alopecia areata patients, lesional scalp punch biopsies and peripheral blood were collected. Both CD4+ and CD8+ T cells were separated by sorting PBMCs. J is TRBJ2-3 and V is TRBV29-1; maybe TRBD2 (6 bases). This clonotype originated in a human donor with alopecia areata. The material sequenced was CD4+ T cells sorted from blood, taken at week 0. The CDR3 DNA is TGCAGCGTTGAAGTTGGCGGGGTGGGCACAGATACGCAGTATTTT. Translating it yields CSVEVGGVGTDTQYF.